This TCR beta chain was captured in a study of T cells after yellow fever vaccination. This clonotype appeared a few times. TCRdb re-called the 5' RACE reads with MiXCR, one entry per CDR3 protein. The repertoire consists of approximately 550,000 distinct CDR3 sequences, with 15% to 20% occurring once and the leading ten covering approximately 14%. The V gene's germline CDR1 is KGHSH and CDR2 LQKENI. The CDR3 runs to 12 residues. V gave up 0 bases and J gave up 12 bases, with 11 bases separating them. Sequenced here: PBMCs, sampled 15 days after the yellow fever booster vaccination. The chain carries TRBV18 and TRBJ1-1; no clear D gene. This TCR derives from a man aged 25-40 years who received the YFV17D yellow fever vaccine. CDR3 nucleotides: TGTGCCAGCTCACCACCTGACACTTCCCCTTTCTTT. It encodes CASSPPDTSPFF.